The 21 T cell receptor beta chains below all came from one sample that was sequenced in a study of OX40 agonist ivuxolimab in advanced cancers. The table came from immunoSEQ multiplex PCR; TCRdb's copy has only in-frame clones and leaves some out. Seen here are about 54,000 clones, 75% to 90% observed once, and the top ten hold roughly 1.3%. Specimen: CD4+ or CD8+ T cells sorted from blood, collected in a trial of the OX40 agonist ivuxolimab. The receptors here all came from an adult with an advanced solid tumor such as melanoma, head and neck, liver or kidney cancer.

The gene calls are TRBV19 and TRBJ1-5; D unresolved. Looked up from germline, CDR1 is LNHDA and CDR2 is SQIVND (reference sequence). This CDR3 has 14 residues. V lost 7 bases and J 4 bases, leaving 14 bases between the germline ends. Here the CDR3 DNA reads TGTGCCAGTAACCCCGGGCGTCAGAATCAGCCCCAGCATTTT. Amino acids: CASNPGRQNQPQHF. The full variable domain, its missing parts supplied by reference TRBV19 and TRBJ1-5, is DGGITQSPKYLFRKEGQNVTLSCEQNLNHDAMYWYRQDPGQGLRLIYYSQIVNDFQKGDIAEGYSVSREKKESFPLTVTSAQKNPTAFYLCASNPGRQNQPQHFGDGTRLSIL.

V and J are TRBV6-1 and TRBJ2-7, with 8 bases identical to TRBD1. CDR3 length: 11 amino acids. The germline gives CDR1 MNHNS, CDR2 SASEGT. Losses at the gene ends were 9 bases for V and 6 bases for J; bases not matched to a gene: 4. In DNA, the CDR3 is TGTGCCAGTCGGACAGGGCCCGAGCAGTACTTC. This encodes CASRTGPEQYF.

The V gene is TRBV19, the J gene TRBJ1-1, with 10 bases that match TRBD1. V trimming: 4 bases; J trimming: 6 bases; junction bases outside the gene matches: 5. CDR3 length: 14 residues. The V gene's germline CDR1 is LNHDA and CDR2 SQIVND (reference sequence). Written as DNA, the CDR3 is TGTGCCAGTAGTACCGGGACAGGGGTCCCTGAAGCTTTCTTT. This translates into CASSTGTGVPEAFF.

The chain joins TRBV28 to TRBJ1-1; possibly TRBD1 for D (5 bases). The germline V gene has CDR1 MDHEN and CDR2 SYDVKM. The CDR3 length is 15 residues. The V and J ends lost 5 bases and 5 bases respectively, with 18 bases between them. For the CDR3, the DNA is TGTGCCAGCAGTGTCCATGGGGGGTCGAGGACTGAAGCTTTCTTT. It codes for CASSVHGGSRTEAFF.

In its sample, this clone was seen once. The chain couples TRBV4-1 to TRBJ2-1, with D possibly being TRBD2 (5 bases). The CDR3 totals 15 residues. Germline CDR1 and CDR2: MGHRA and YSYEKL. V was pared by 1 base and J by 5 bases, with 12 bases between. In DNA, the CDR3 is TGCGCCAGCAGCCAAGCGCAGACTATCAACAATGAGCAGTTCTTC. This gives the protein CASSQAQTINNEQFF.

The chain has TRBV13 and TRBJ2-1, with 8 bases identical to TRBD1. CDR1 PRHDT and CDR2 FYEKMQ come from the germline V gene (reference sequence). V lost 1 base, J lost 6 bases, and 2 bases stayed unmatched. The CDR3 length is 14 residues. Written as DNA, the CDR3 is TGTGCCAGCAGCTTAGCGGGACAGGTCAATGAGCAGTTCTTC. Translation gives CASSLAGQVNEQFF.

The chain employs TRBV6-1 and TRBJ2-1; D is undetermined. The CDR3 runs 14 residues. Per the germline V gene, CDR1 is MNHNS and CDR2 is SASEGT. The V and J ends lost 1 base and 4 bases respectively, with 8 bases between them. The CDR3 reads CASSEVAGYNEQFF. In DNA form, the CDR3 reads TGTGCCAGCAGTGAAGTTGCCGGTTACAATGAGCAGTTCTTC.

The chain links TRBV5-4 to TRBJ2-7; D may be TRBD1 or TRBD2 (5 bases each). The CDR3 has 15 amino acids. Germline CDR1 SGHNT, CDR2 YYREEE (reference sequence). Trimming removed 4 bases from V and 1 base from J, with 15 bases in between. CDR3 residues: CASSRAGTASYEQYF. Written as DNA, the CDR3 is TGTGCCAGCAGCCGGGCCGGGACGGCTTCCTACGAGCAGTACTTC.

The rearrangement uses TRBV21-1 and TRBJ2-1. TRBV21-1 is a pseudogene. The CDR3 covers 10 residues. The CDR3 nucleotides are TGTGCCAGCAGCAGCAATGAGCAGTTCTTC. Its translation: CASSSNEQFF.

The gene calls are TRBV7-8 and TRBJ2-7; D is perhaps TRBD2 (6 bases). Trimming took 3 bases from V and 5 from J, leaving 14 bases between them. This CDR3 region has 14 residues. Germline values: CDR1 SGHVS, CDR2 FQNEAQ. CDR3 coding DNA: TGTGCCAGCAGCTTTACGGCGGGAAGGCACGAGCAGTACTTC. Protein product: CASSFTAGRHEQYF.

The V and J genes are TRBV7-9 and TRBJ2-7, with 10 bases fitting TRBD1. The CDR3 consists of 14 residues. CDR1 is SEHNR, CDR2 FQNEAQ, per germline (reference sequence). Trimming at V came to 1 base and at J to 5 bases, leaving 2 bases not matched to a gene. CDR3: CASSLGQGAHEQYF. In DNA form, the CDR3 reads TGTGCCAGCAGCTTAGGACAGGGGGCCCACGAGCAGTACTTC. Full variable domain (missing parts from reference TRBV7-9 and TRBJ2-7): DTGVSQNPRHKITKRGQNVTFRCDPISEHNRLYWYRQTLGQGPEFLTYFQNEAQLEKSRLLSDRFSAERPKGSFSTLEIQRTEQGDSAMYLCASSLGQGAHEQYFGPGTRLTVT.

The chain carries TRBV18 and TRBJ2-2; D is unresolved. V gave up 6 bases and J gave up 5 bases, with 10 bases separating them. Germline V lookup: CDR1 KGHSH, CDR2 LQKENI. The length of the CDR3 is 13 residues. This CDR3 is CASSPVRTGELFF. The DNA for the CDR3 is TGTGCCAGCTCCCCTGTAAGGACCGGGGAGCTGTTTTTT.

This chain links TRBV6-1 with TRBJ2-7, with TRBD2 matching 12 bases. CDR1 MNHNS and CDR2 SASEGT come from the germline V gene. Trimming cost V 7 bases and J 7 bases; bases outside gene matches: 8. This CDR3 region has 14 residues. CDR3 bases: TGTGCCAGCAATCCCACAGGGACTAGCGGGGAGCAGTACTTC. Translation: CASNPTGTSGEQYF.

The chain couples TRBV27 to TRBJ2-3; D is unresolved. Germline CDR1 is MNHEY and CDR2 is SMNVEV (reference sequence). This CDR3 comprises 15 residues. V lost 0 bases, J lost 2 bases, and 9 bases lay in between. The CDR3 region is CASSLSATSTDTQYF. CDR3 bases: TGTGCCAGCAGTTTATCTGCGACTTCCACAGATACGCAGTATTTT.

The rearrangement joins TRBV7-9 to TRBJ1-1, with D hard to call. This CDR3 region has 11 residues. V lost 5 bases and J 11 bases, leaving 12 bases between the germline ends. Germline V gives CDR1 SEHNR, CDR2 FQNEAQ (reference sequence). The DNA of the CDR3 is TGTGCCAGCAGCCCTACCCGGAGGGCTTTCTTT. This translates into CASSPTRRAFF.

The J gene is TRBJ1-1, the V gene TRBV5-6; D is undetermined. Germline-derived CDR1 and CDR2 are SGHDT and YYEEEE. The V end was cut by 5 bases, the J end by 4 bases, with 12 bases between. CDR3 length: 13 amino acids. The DNA for the CDR3 is TGTGCCAGCAGTTCGGACCTGGGCACTGAAGCTTTCTTT. Amino acids: CASSSDLGTEAFF. Full variable domain (rest looked up from reference TRBV5-6 and TRBJ1-1): DAGVTQSPTHLIKTRGQQVTLRCSPKSGHDTVSWYQQALGQGPQFIFQYYEEEERQRGNFPDRFSGHQFPNYSSELNVNALLLGDSALYLCASSSDLGTEAFFGQGTRLTVV.

The rearrangement joins TRBV28 to TRBJ1-5; possibly TRBD1 for D (5 bases). This CDR3 contains 15 residues. Trimming pared 3 bases from V and 2 bases from J, leaving 11 bases between. Germline CDR1 and CDR2: MDHEN and SYDVKM. CDR3 nucleotide sequence: TGTGCCAGCAGTTTGATAGGGGCCGGCAATCAGCCCCAGCATTTT. The encoded protein is CASSLIGAGNQPQHF.

V and J are TRBV10-3 and TRBJ2-2, with D maybe TRBD1 (6 bases). V lost 4 bases and J 2 bases, leaving 11 bases between the germline ends. In germline, CDR1 is ENHRY, CDR2 SYGVKD. The CDR3 loop spans 15 amino acids. In nucleotides, the CDR3 is TGTGCCATCAGTGCGGGGACACAAAACACCGGGGAGCTGTTTTTT. Its translation: CAISAGTQNTGELFF.

The chain uses TRBV19 and TRBJ2-1; maybe TRBD1 (6 bases). V shed 4 bases and J shed 6 bases, with 16 bases lying between them. CDR3 length equals 15 residues. From germline, CDR1 is LNHDA and CDR2 SQIVND (reference sequence). The CDR3 DNA follows: TGTGCCAGTAGTAGCCACAGGGATCCTGTCAATGAGCAGTTCTTC. Protein sequence: CASSSHRDPVNEQFF.

V and J are TRBV10-3 and TRBJ1-3; D not resolved. Germline loops: CDR1 ENHRY, CDR2 SYGVKD. The V gene lost 10 bases and the J gene lost 4 bases, with 8 bases spanning the gap. The CDR3 totals 11 residues. The CDR3 nucleotides read TGTGCCACCGAGAGGGGAAACACCATATATTTT. It is translated as CATERGNTIYF.

The chain employs TRBV11-2 and TRBJ2-7; D uncertain. Germline loops: CDR1 SGHAT, CDR2 FQNNGV. Trimming pared 0 bases from V and 3 bases from J, leaving 9 bases between. CDR3 length: 14 amino acids. As DNA, the CDR3 is TGTGCCAGCAGCTTAGATCTTAAGGGCTACGAGCAGTACTTC. Translated, it gives CASSLDLKGYEQYF.